This TCR beta chain was captured in a study of cytomegalovirus exposure and HLA in healthy donors. Looking at the study overall: Caucasian-associated ancestry cluster membership applied to under 85% of under 450 genotyped donors. General observations from the study: Most sequenced TCRs were rare (though some public TCRs occurred in many donors). In terms of immune exposure information, only CMV serostatus was available. In most subjects, TCR beta sequences reportedly gave accurate predictions of HLA-A and HLA-B alleles.

A multiplex PCR was run with 60 Vbeta primers and 13 Jbeta primers. The repertoire was sequenced with immunoSEQ multiplex PCR; TCRdb's copy has only in-frame clones and lacks some. Of more than 80,000 clones in the sample, roughly 86% were seen once. Trimming shortened V by 6 bases and J by 0 bases, and 8 bases separated the two germline ends. The CDR3 length is 13 residues. The germline V gene has CDR1 SGHDN and CDR2 FVKESK. This clone appeared once. What it binds is not known. The TCR originated in a man aged 25 to 40 in good health and CMV-seropositive. The chain has TRBV14 and TRBJ1-1, with D uncertain. Sequenced input: PBMCs. The CDR3 sequence: CASSSMVNTEAFF. In nucleotides, the CDR3 is TGTGCCAGCAGTAGTATGGTGAACACTGAAGCTTTCTTT.